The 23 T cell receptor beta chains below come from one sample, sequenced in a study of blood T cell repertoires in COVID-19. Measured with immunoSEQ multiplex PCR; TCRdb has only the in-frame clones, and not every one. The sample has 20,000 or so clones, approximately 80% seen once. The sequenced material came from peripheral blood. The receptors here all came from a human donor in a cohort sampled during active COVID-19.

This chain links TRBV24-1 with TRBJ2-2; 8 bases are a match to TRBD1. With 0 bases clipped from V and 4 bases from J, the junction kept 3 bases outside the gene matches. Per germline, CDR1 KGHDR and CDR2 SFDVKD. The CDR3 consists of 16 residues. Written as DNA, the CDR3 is TGTGCCACCAGTGATTTGCGGACAGGGAGCACCGGGGAGCTGTTTTTT. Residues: CATSDLRTGSTGELFF.

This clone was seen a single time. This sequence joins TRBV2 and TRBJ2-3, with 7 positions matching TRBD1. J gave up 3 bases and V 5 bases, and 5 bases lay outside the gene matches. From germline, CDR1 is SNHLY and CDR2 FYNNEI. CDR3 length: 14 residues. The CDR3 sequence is CASSRDSITDTQYF. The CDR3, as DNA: TGTGCCAGCAGTAGGGACAGCATAACAGATACGCAGTATTTT. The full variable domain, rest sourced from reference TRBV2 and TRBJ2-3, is EPEVTQTPSHQVTQMGQEVILRCVPISNHLYFYWYRQILGQKVEFLVSFYNNEISEKSEIFDDQFSVERPDGSNFTLKIRSTKLEDSAMYFCASSRDSITDTQYFGPGTRLTVL.

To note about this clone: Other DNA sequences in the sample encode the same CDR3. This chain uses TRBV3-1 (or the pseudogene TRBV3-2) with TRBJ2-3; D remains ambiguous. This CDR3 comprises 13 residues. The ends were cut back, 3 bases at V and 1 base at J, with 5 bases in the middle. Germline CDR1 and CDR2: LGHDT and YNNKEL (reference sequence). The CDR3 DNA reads TGTGCCAGCAGCCAGGCCGGCACAGATACGCAGTATTTT. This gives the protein CASSQAGTDTQYF.

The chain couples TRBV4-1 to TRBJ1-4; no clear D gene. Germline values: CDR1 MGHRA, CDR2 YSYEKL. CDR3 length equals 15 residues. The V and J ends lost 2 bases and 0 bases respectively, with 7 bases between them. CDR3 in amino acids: CASSQISATNEKLFF. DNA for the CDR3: TGCGCCAGCAGCCAAATTTCTGCAACTAATGAAAAACTGTTTTTT.

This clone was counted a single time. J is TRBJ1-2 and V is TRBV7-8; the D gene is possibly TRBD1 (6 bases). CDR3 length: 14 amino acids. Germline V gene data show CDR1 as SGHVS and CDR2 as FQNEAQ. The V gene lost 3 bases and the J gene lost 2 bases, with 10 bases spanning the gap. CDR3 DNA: TGTGCCAGCAGCTTTTATAGGGGGAACTATGGCTACACCTTC. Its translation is CASSFYRGNYGYTF. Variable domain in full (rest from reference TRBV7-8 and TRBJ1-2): GAGVSQSPRYKVAKRGQDVALRCDPISGHVSLFWYQQALGQGPEFLTYFQNEAQLDKSGLPSDRFFAERPEGSVSTLKIQRTQQEDSAVYLCASSFYRGNYGYTFGSGTRLTVV.

In DNA form, the CDR3 reads TGCGCCAGCAGCACGGGGAGACAGGGGTCGGAGACCCAGTACTTC. The encoded protein is CASSTGRQGSETQYF. The chain is built from TRBV5-1 and TRBJ2-5; 8 positions agree with TRBD1. The V gene's germline CDR1 is SGHRS and CDR2 YFSETQ. CDR3 length equals 15 residues. With 4 bases clipped from V and 5 bases from J, the junction kept 10 bases outside the gene matches.

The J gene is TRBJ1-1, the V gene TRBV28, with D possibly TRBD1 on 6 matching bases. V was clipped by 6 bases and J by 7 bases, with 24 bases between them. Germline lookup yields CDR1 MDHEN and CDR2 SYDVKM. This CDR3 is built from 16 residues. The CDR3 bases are TGTGCCAGCAGCTCCTGGATGGACAGCCTTGGAAGTGAAGCTTTCTTT. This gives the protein CASSSWMDSLGSEAFF.

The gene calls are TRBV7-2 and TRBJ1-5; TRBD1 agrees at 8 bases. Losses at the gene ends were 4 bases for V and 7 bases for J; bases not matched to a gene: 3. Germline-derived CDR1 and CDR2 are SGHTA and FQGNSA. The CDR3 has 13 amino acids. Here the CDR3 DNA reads TGTGCCAGCAGCTCCCAGGGGGCCCAGCCCCAGCATTTT. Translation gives CASSSQGAQPQHF.

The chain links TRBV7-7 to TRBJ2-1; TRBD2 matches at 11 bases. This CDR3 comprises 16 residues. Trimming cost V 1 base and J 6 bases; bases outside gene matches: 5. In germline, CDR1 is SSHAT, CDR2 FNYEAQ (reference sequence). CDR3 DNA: TGTGCCAGCAGCTTAGATTTAGCGGGAGGGCGCAATGAGCAGTTCTTC. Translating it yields CASSLDLAGGRNEQFF.

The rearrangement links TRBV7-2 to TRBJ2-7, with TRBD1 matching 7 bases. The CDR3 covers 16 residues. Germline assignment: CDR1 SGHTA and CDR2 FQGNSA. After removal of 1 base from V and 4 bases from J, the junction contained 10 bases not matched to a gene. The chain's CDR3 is CASSLVGVTGTYEQYF. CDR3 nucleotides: TGTGCCAGCAGCTTAGTAGGCGTGACAGGGACATACGAGCAGTACTTC.

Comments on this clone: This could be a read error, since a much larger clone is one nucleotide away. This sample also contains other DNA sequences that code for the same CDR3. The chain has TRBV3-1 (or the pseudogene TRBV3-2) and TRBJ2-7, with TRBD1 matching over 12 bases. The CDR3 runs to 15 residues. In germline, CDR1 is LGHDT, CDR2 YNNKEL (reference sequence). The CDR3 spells CASSSPGQGAYEQYF. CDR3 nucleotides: TGTGCCAGCAGCTCTCCGGGACAGGGGGCTTACGAGCAGTACTTT.

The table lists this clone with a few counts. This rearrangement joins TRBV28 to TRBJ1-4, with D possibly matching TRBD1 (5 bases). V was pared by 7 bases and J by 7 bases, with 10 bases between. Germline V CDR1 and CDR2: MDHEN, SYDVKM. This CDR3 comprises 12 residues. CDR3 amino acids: CASTGNREKLFF. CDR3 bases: TGTGCCAGCACAGGGAATCGTGAAAAACTGTTTTTT.

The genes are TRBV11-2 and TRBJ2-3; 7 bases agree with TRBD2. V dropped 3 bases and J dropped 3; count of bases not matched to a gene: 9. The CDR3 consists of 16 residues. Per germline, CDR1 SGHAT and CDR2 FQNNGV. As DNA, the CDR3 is TGTGCCAGCAGCTTCGTAGGCGGGAGAGGAACAGATACGCAGTATTTT. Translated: CASSFVGGRGTDTQYF.

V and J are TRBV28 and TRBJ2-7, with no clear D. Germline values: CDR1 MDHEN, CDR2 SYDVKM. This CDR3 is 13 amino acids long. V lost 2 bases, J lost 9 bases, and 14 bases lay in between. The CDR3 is CASSLSSPVTQYF. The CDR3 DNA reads TGTGCCAGCAGTTTAAGTAGTCCTGTCACGCAGTACTTC.

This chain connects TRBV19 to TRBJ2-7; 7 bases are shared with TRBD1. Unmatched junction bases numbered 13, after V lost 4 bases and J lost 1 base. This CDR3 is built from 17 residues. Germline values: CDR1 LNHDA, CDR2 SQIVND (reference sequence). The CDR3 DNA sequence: TGTGCCAGTAGTACCTCGATAGGGGGCTATTCTTCCTACGAGCAGTACTTC. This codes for CASSTSIGGYSSYEQYF.

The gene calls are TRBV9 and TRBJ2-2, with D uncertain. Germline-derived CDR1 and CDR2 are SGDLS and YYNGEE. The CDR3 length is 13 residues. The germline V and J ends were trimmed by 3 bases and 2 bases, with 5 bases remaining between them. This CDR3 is CASSARNTGELFF. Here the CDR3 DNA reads TGTGCCAGCAGCGCCAGAAACACCGGGGAGCTGTTTTTT.

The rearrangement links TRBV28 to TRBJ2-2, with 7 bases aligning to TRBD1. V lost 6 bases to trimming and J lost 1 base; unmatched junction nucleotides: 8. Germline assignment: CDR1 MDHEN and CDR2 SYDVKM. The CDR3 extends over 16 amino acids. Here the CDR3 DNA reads TGTGCCAGCAGCCCGGCTCGGACAGGGAACACCGGGGAGCTGTTTTTT. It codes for CASSPARTGNTGELFF. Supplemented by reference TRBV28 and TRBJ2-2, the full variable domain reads DVKVTQSSRYLVKRTGEKVFLECVQDMDHENMFWYRQDPGLGLRLIYFSYDVKMKEKGDIPEGYSVSREKKERFSLILESASTNQTSMYLCASSPARTGNTGELFFGEGSRLTVL.

CDR3 bases: TGTGCCAGCAGTTCCGGAGGGAGCAATCAGCCCCAGCATTTT. This gives the protein CASSSGGSNQPQHF. The chain employs TRBV28 and TRBJ1-5, with D unresolved. Trimming shortened V by 4 bases and J by 1 base, and 8 bases separated the two germline ends. The CDR3 has 14 residues. The germline V gene has CDR1 MDHEN and CDR2 SYDVKM.

CDR3 region: CASSLPKGAQGSYEQYF. CDR3 coding DNA: TGTGCCAGCAGCTTACCTAAAGGCGCCCAGGGGTCCTACGAGCAGTACTTC. The chain combines TRBV7-6 with TRBJ2-7, with D tentatively TRBD1 (6 bases). The germline V and J ends were trimmed by 2 bases and 1 base, with 18 bases remaining between them. From germline, CDR1 is SGHVS and CDR2 FNYEAQ. This CDR3 contains 17 residues.

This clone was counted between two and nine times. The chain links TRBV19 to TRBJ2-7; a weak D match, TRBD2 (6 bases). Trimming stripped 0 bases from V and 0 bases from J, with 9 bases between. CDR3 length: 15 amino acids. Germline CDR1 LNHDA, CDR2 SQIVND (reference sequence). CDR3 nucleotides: TGTGCCAGTAGTATAGATGACGGGAGCTCCTACGAGCAGTACTTC. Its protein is CASSIDDGSSYEQYF.

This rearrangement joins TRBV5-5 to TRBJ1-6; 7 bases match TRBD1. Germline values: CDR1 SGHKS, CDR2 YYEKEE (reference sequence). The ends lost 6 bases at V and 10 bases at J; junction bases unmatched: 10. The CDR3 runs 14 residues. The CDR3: CASTSGTVTSPLHF. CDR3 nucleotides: TGTGCCAGCACGTCCGGGACAGTCACCTCACCCCTCCACTTT.

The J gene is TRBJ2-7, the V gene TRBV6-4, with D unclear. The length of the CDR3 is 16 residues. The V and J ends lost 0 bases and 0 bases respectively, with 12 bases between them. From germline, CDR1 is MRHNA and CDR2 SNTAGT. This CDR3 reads CASSDSGKESSYEQYF. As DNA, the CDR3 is TGTGCCAGCAGTGACTCAGGTAAGGAGAGCTCCTACGAGCAGTACTTC.

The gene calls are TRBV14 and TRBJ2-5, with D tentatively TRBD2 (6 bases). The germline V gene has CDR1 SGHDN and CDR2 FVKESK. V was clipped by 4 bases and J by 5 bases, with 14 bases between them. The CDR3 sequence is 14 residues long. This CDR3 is CASSRGVRSETQYF. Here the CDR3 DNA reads TGTGCCAGCAGCCGGGGGGTTCGGTCGGAGACCCAGTACTTC.